This TCR beta chain came from a study of cytomegalovirus exposure and HLA in healthy donors (dated by TCRdb to about 2017). The study in broad terms: An earlier analysis of 587 of the donors reported approximately 300 Gb of sequence data and 117 million unique TCR beta sequences obtained from about 179 million T cells. Approximately 310 gigabases of sequencing data and approximately 85 million unique TCR sequences were included in an early release covering under 650 HLA-typed donors. Of the 350 to 450 genotyped donors, approximately 81% were placed in the genetic ancestry cluster associated with self-reported Caucasian donors. The study was designed to test whether signatures of past pathogen exposure could be identified by cataloging public T cell receptors. Using immunosequencing, the study profiled T cell repertoires from 550 to 750 subjects and related those repertoires to cytomegalovirus serostatus. Along with the approximately 620-subject first cohort, a separate validation cohort of about 110 different subjects was used. The study combined high-throughput TCR immunosequencing, statistical association of individual TCRs with disease status, and machine learning to predict cytomegalovirus infection status. A later analysis re-analyzed previously published TCR beta repertoires from 660 or so donors and added high-resolution HLA genotyping to study TCR occurrence patterns. In the later analysis, no new phenotypic data were used to find candidate immune exposures; instead, reliance was placed on TCR beta sequences and their occurrence across donors. An earlier analysis of roughly 580 of the donors used high-throughput TCR beta sequencing to judge whether each TCR beta V gene segment behaved as functional or pseudogenic. Donor age, sex, ethnicity and CMV serostatus were collected together with the repertoire data. A later genetic analysis took genome-wide SNP genotypes for about 60% of the roughly 670 donors and used that subset as a discovery cohort. Every repertoire in the discovery cohort had been generated on one and the same sequencing platform. Class I and class II HLA loci were covered by the typing at four-digit resolution. The number of donors typed differed by locus, with roughly 620-640 for A, B, C, DRB1 and DQB1, roughly 520 for DQA1, nearly 610 for DPA1, and some 470 for DPB1. Roughly five DR-DQ haplotypes were handled as single units for association and clustering because linkage in the cohort was strong. Across approximately 420 genotyped donors of the cohort, an average of about 240,000 unique TCR beta nucleotide sequences per donor were sequenced, and roughly 20% of those sequences were non-productive. The paper's findings and limits, for the study overall: A later analysis found that HLA-associated TCR beta chains were more clonally expanded and had lower generation probabilities than equally common non-associated chains. A later genetic analysis reported fewer N-insertions in productive TCRs among donors in an Asian-associated ancestry cluster than the roughly 620-donor mean. An earlier analysis of approximately 570 of the donors showed that most TCR beta V segments appeared in productive rearrangements either about 90% or about 30% of the time, which broadly matched IMGT annotations. Three of the identified cytomegalovirus-associated TCR beta chains were confirmed in vitro to be specific for cytomegalovirus antigens. Because counts were too low, some 17 rarely observed V segments, including chromosome 9 orphons, were excluded from the earlier analysis of several hundred of the donors. Linkage disequilibrium might explain the correlated functional status among segregating V segments, but an unknown experimental factor could not be excluded. According to a later analysis, parvovirus B19, influenza, CMV and Epstein-Barr virus appeared linked to several top co-occurrence clusters. Strong co-occurrence of HLA alleles, especially DR and DQ, made assigning TCR associations to individual alleles difficult. Most TCR sequences were observed very rarely across donors, whereas some public TCRs were present in many individuals. An association between a missense DCLRE1C variant and V-gene and J-gene trimming of TCR beta chains was found in a later genetic analysis and replicated in an independent cohort. The sequencing pipeline was judged likely to have produced a cluster of highly shared sequence variants as a technical artifact. In the study, some 180 TCR beta chains were listed as associated with cytomegalovirus. Roughly uniform sequencing depth across donors was assumed in presence/absence analyses, although this assumption may not hold. Cytomegalovirus status was reported to be diagnosed by the classifier with high specificity and sensitivity in both the original and validation cohorts. In this cohort, only TCR beta chains were sequenced, and detectable features were limited by the absence of alpha or paired-chain data. A further reported finding was that TCR beta sequences accurately predicted the HLA-A and HLA-B alleles for most subjects in the first cohort. Because the 87-base-pair reads could not distinguish some IMGT-functional V segments, including TRBV6-2 and TRBV6-3, those segments were excluded. At a false discovery rate of 0.05, a later analysis linked fewer than 20,000 TCR beta sequences to specific HLA alleles. According to a later analysis, most CMV-associated TCR beta chains appeared to be HLA-restricted, and the HLA associations seemed to be driven largely by CMV exposure. The only immune exposure information available for the cohort was CMV serostatus. In a later analysis, the rate of TCR association differed among HLA loci, with DRB1 alleles having the most associated TCRs and HLA-C alleles having the fewest. HLA typing was unavailable for some donors at each locus, so association tests used only the typed subset. The authors suggested that the approach could potentially be extended to other disease states and immunological phenotypes.

The library was obtained by the immunoSEQ multiplex PCR assay. For the multiplex PCR, a mixture combining 60 forward primers for TCR Vbeta segments and 13 reverse primers for TCR Jbeta segments was used. The CDR3 region of rearranged TCR beta genes was amplified from genomic DNA with a multiplex PCR assay. On the Illumina HiSeq System, the amplified TCR beta libraries were sequenced as 87-base-pair reads. The original pipeline was this. Across the 500 to 750 repertoires, a later analysis counted tens of millions of unique TCR beta chains, roughly 11 million of which were shared by at least two donors. A nearest-neighbor algorithm error-corrected the raw reads and collapsed the reads into unique sequences, merging closely related sequences to remove PCR and sequencing errors. V, D and J gene segments were assigned by aligning CDR3 sequences to IMGT reference sequences. Each retained sequence needed at least a six-nucleotide match to both a V gene segment and a J gene segment. A rearrangement was called productive if the CDR3 had no stop codons and remained in frame with V and J, and every other rearrangement was called non-productive. CDR3 was defined by IMGT convention, running from the second conserved V-encoded cysteine to the conserved J-encoded phenylalanine. The earlier analysis of more than 450 of the donors excluded sequences that lacked an unambiguous match to a single V gene segment. In an earlier analysis of almost 600 of the donors, a V segment was called functional when productive rearrangements were above 56.7%, and segregating when the standard deviation between donors exceeded 5%. A statistical classification framework was built for diagnosing cytomegalovirus status from the catalog of TCR beta chain sequences. A later analysis assigned V and J genes by comparing TCR nucleotide sequences with IMGT/GENE-DB human TR gene sequences. A later analysis assigned CDR3 sequences and most-parsimonious VDJ recombination scenarios with the TCRdist pipeline. In a later analysis, each TCR beta chain was defined by its CDR3 amino acid sequence together with its V-gene family, and reads lacking a unique V-gene family were excluded. In a later analysis, 550 to 650 highly shared, low-generation-probability nucleotide sequences were removed to address suspected cross-contamination and a sequencing artifact. A later analysis calculated a clonal expansion index for each public chain from normalized within-repertoire ranks of inferred template counts. Generation probabilities in a later analysis came from a VDJ recombination model fitted to out-of-frame rearrangements, and those results were checked against IGoR. A later analysis scored TCR-TCR, TCR-HLA and TCR-CMV co-occurrence with hypergeometric tests, applying a repertoire-size bias correction to TCR pairs. False discovery rates were estimated in a later analysis by permuting HLA or CMV assignments 20 times. In a later analysis, co-occurring TCRs were grouped using DBSCAN, with TCRdist sequence similarity added in when clustering inside HLA-allele-positive subsets. Repertoires with fewer than 30,000 or more than 120,000 public chains, plus five repertoires with anomalous nucleotide sharing, were excluded from co-occurrence clustering. TCRdb took over this immuneACCESS table, retaining in-frame rearrangements with V and J assigned. Such tables are incomplete; in checked studies, under half of the missing clones stem from an unresolved V gene, and the remainder is unexplained. The V and J calls and the clone size are those of that table, but D and trimming were determined from the DNA. The table of this sample itemizes 220,000 or so clones. The ten top clones hold roughly 1.1% of the sample.

The cohort was made up of around 720 healthy bone marrow donors. Cohort members were all nominally healthy when sampled, although unrecorded immune exposures were likely present. The donor was CMV seropositive and belonged to the group of 250 to 350 seropositive cohort members. Each donor provided a peripheral blood sample, and peripheral blood mononuclear cells were used for TCR beta sequencing. Genomic DNA was extracted from the blood cell samples with the Qiagen DNeasy Blood Extraction Kit. Per the germline V gene (reference sequence), LNHDA is the CDR1 and SQIVND is the CDR2. Ends trimmed: V by 6 bases, J by 4 bases; bases unmatched to a gene: 11. The CDR3 holds 16 amino acids from the cysteine to the phenylalanine. Just CDR3 DNA is preserved here, 48 bases in frame from base 1. Concerning this clone itself: Its binding antigen is unknown.

Here the chain combines TRBV19 and TRBJ1-5; 8 middle bases align to TRBD1. The TCR was taken from a girl aged 2-10 years in good health and CMV-seropositive. The sequenced sample consisted of PBMCs. The CDR3 corresponds to CASSKLGTGWNQPQHF. Read as DNA, the sequence is TGTGCCAGTAGCAAACTCGGGACAGGCTGGAATCAGCCCCAGCATTTT.